Below are 32 T cell receptor beta chains sequenced from a single sample in a study of cytomegalovirus exposure and HLA in healthy donors. Amplification used 60 Vbeta primers and 13 Jbeta primers. Repertoires were generated with immunoSEQ multiplex PCR, while TCRdb's copy carries only in-frame clones and drops some. Listed are fewer than 85,000 clones; roughly an eighth falls within the top ten. The sequencing sample was made of PBMCs. These TCRs come from a man in his fifties or sixties in good health and CMV-seropositive.

The chain carries TRBV6-1 and TRBJ1-1, with D unresolved. Germline V gives CDR1 MNHNS, CDR2 SASEGT. The CDR3 loop spans 12 amino acids. Trimming took off 6 bases at V and 6 bases at J, with 11 bases between the two ends. DNA for the CDR3: TGTGCCAGCAGCCTAAACACAGCTGAAGCTTTCTTT. Protein: CASSLNTAEAFF.

The gene calls are TRBV10-2 and TRBJ2-5; 10 bases align to TRBD2. The CDR3 has 14 residues. V lost 8 bases to trimming and J lost 3 bases; unmatched junction nucleotides: 6. The germline gives CDR1 WSHSY, CDR2 SAAADI. CDR3: CASRGGLAEETQYF. The CDR3, as DNA: TGCGCCAGCCGGGGCGGACTAGCGGAAGAGACCCAGTACTTC.

The genes are TRBV2 and TRBJ2-7; 9 bases match TRBD1. CDR3 length: 12 residues. The V gene's germline CDR1 is SNHLY and CDR2 FYNNEI. The junction had 6 bases not matched to a gene; V was cut back by 6 bases and J by 9 bases. The CDR3 here is CASSVQGAAQYV. The CDR3 DNA sequence: TGTGCCAGCAGCGTACAGGGGGCCGCGCAGTACGTC.

V gene TRBV5-4 combines with J gene TRBJ2-5; D possibly corresponds to TRBD1 (5 bases). Trimming cost V 1 base and J 5 bases, with 9 bases left between them. The CDR3 consists of 13 residues. Germline CDR1 reads SGHNT; CDR2 reads YYREEE (reference sequence). This CDR3 is CASSLYAGETQYF. The CDR3 bases are TGTGCCAGCAGCTTGTATGCAGGGGAGACCCAGTACTTC.

V gene TRBV6-1 combines with J gene TRBJ2-1; D ambiguous. CDR3 length: 12 amino acids. In germline, CDR1 is MNHNS, CDR2 SASEGT. The V gene lost 7 bases and the J gene lost 6 bases, with 10 bases spanning the gap. The CDR3 protein is CASTPDTNEQFF. The CDR3 nucleotides read TGTGCCAGCACTCCCGACACCAATGAGCAGTTCTTC.

The rearrangement uses TRBV6-6 and TRBJ2-7, with 7 bases lining up with TRBD1. With V trimmed by 6 bases and J by 5 bases, 7 bases remained unmatched. This CDR3 is built from 13 residues. Germline V CDR1 and CDR2: MNHNY, SVGAGI (reference sequence). Here the CDR3 reads CASSPRQGDEQYV. DNA of the CDR3: TGTGCCAGCAGCCCGCGACAGGGCGACGAGCAGTACGTC.

The J gene is TRBJ2-7, the V gene TRBV28; 8 nucleotides line up with TRBD1. The CDR3 is made up of 15 amino acids. CDR1 is MDHEN, CDR2 SYDVKM, per germline. V lost 1 base to trimming and J lost 5 bases; unmatched junction nucleotides: 7. DNA for the CDR3: TGTGCCAGCAGTTTATTGACAGGGGAAAAAAACGAGCAGTACTTC. Translated, it gives CASSLLTGEKNEQYF.

The chain combines TRBV7-9 with TRBJ2-5; TRBD1 agrees at 10 bases. Trimming removed 8 bases from V and 6 bases from J; junction bases left unmatched: 9. This CDR3 has 14 residues. Germline loops: CDR1 SEHNR, CDR2 FQNEAQ (reference sequence). CDR3 sequence: CASDGTGDMKTQYF. As DNA, the CDR3 is TGTGCCAGCGATGGGACAGGGGATATGAAGACCCAGTACTTC. Looking up the rest from reference TRBV7-9 and TRBJ2-5 gives the full variable domain: DTGVSQNPRHKITKRGQNVTFRCDPISEHNRLYWYRQTLGQGPEFLTYFQNEAQLEKSRLLSDRFSAERPKGSFSTLEIQRTEQGDSAMYLCASDGTGDMKTQYFGPGTRLLVL.

The chain carries TRBV7-6 and TRBJ2-7; 13 nucleotides match TRBD2. After removal of 5 bases from V and 2 bases from J, the junction contained 6 bases not matched to a gene. Per the germline V gene, CDR1 is SGHVS and CDR2 is FNYEAQ. This CDR3 has 16 amino acids. CDR3 amino acids: CASSPELAGGPYEQYV. The CDR3 region has the DNA TGTGCCAGCAGCCCGGAACTAGCGGGGGGGCCCTACGAGCAGTACGTC.

The chain joins TRBV19 to TRBJ2-2, with D unclear. The CDR3 has 14 residues. CDR1 LNHDA and CDR2 SQIVND come from the germline V gene (reference sequence). The germline V and J ends were trimmed by 5 bases and 6 bases, with 13 bases remaining between them. The CDR3 nucleotides read TGTGCCAGTAGTTCCCGACATGGTGCCGGGGAGCTGTTTTTT. Its translation is CASSSRHGAGELFF. The full variable domain, with the rest looked up from reference TRBV19 and TRBJ2-2, is DGGITQSPKYLFRKEGQNVTLSCEQNLNHDAMYWYRQDPGQGLRLIYYSQIVNDFQKGDIAEGYSVSREKKESFPLTVTSAQKNPTAFYLCASSSRHGAGELFFGEGSRLTVL.

The V gene is TRBV6-5, the J gene TRBJ2-7; possibly TRBD1 for D (5 bases). V was cut by 6 bases and J by 3 bases, with 12 bases left in between. CDR1 is MNHEY, CDR2 SVGAGI, per germline. The CDR3 is 13 residues long. CDR3 sequence reads: CASSLAGHYEQYV. CDR3 bases: TGTGCCAGCAGCCTTGCAGGACACTACGAGCAGTACGTC.

V gene TRBV28 combines with J gene TRBJ2-7; tentative D call: TRBD1 (6 bases). The CDR3 covers 14 residues. Germline V gene data show CDR1 as MDHEN and CDR2 as SYDVKM. Trimming cost V 3 bases and J 1 base, with 10 bases left between them. CDR3 sequence reads: CASSFDRTSYEQYF. The CDR3 DNA is TGTGCCAGCAGTTTTGACAGGACGTCCTACGAGCAGTACTTC.

The DNA of the CDR3 is TGTGCCAGCAGCCTCCTGACAGGGATGAACACTGAAGCTTTCTTT. This encodes CASSLLTGMNTEAFF. The chain links TRBV7-8 to TRBJ1-1, with 7 bases that match TRBD1. The CDR3 consists of 15 residues. Germline V gives CDR1 SGHVS, CDR2 FQNEAQ. Losses at the gene ends were 5 bases for V and 0 bases for J; bases not matched to a gene: 6.

The chain employs TRBV6-5 and TRBJ2-3, with TRBD2 matching 10 bases. Germline V gene data show CDR1 as MNHEY and CDR2 as SVGAGI. J gave up 1 base and V 6 bases, and 4 bases lay outside the gene matches. The CDR3 totals 15 residues. DNA for the CDR3: TGTGCCAGCAGCCAAGGGACTAGCGGCACAGATACGCAGTATTTT. Translating it yields CASSQGTSGTDTQYF.

J is TRBJ2-7 and V is TRBV7-9; 7 bases are shared with TRBD1. The V and J ends lost 5 bases and 4 bases, in that order; junction bases with no gene match: 14. The CDR3 is 16 amino acids. CDR1 and CDR2 (germline): SEHNR, FQNEAQ (reference sequence). The CDR3 region has the DNA TGTGCCAGCAGCCCTTCACAGGGGCCGAGAGGATACGAGCAGTACGTC. Its protein product is CASSPSQGPRGYEQYV.

This sequence joins TRBV5-1 and TRBJ2-5; D gene ambiguous. Germline V lookup: CDR1 SGHRS, CDR2 YFSETQ. The CDR3 has 13 amino acids. V was shortened by 0 bases and J by 3 bases, with 6 bases between the two germline ends. The CDR3 region has the DNA TGCGCCAGCAGCTTGGACTCGAAAGAGACCCAGTACTTC. It translates to CASSLDSKETQYF.

The rearrangement links TRBV7-9 to TRBJ1-2; D unresolved. CDR1 and CDR2 (germline): SEHNR, FQNEAQ (reference sequence). The CDR3 totals 13 residues. V was pared by 1 base and J by 6 bases, with 9 bases between. As DNA, the CDR3 is TGTGCCAGCAGCTTAGAGGCTACTAATGGCTACACCTTC. This sequence encodes CASSLEATNGYTF.

The chain uses TRBV11-2 and TRBJ2-7, with 11 positions matching TRBD1. Losses at the gene ends were 3 bases for V and 4 bases for J; bases not matched to a gene: 5. This CDR3 contains 15 residues. The germline V gene has CDR1 SGHAT and CDR2 FQNNGV. CDR3 DNA: TGTGCCAGCAGCTTGGGGACAGGGGGTGAGTACGAGCAGTACTTC. Translating it yields CASSLGTGGEYEQYF.

The chain carries TRBV5-1 and TRBJ2-3; TRBD2 matches at 9 bases. The germline V gene encodes CDR1 SGHRS and CDR2 YFSETQ. The CDR3 runs 15 residues. Trimming at V came to 6 bases and at J to 2 bases, leaving 7 bases not matched to a gene. The CDR3 DNA is TGCGCCAGCAACGTTGGACTAGCGTTCACAGATACGCAGTATTTT. Translation: CASNVGLAFTDTQYF.

The CDR3 here is CASSDRGGNYGYTF. The CDR3 nucleotides read TGTGCCAGTAGCGACAGGGGAGGTAACTATGGCTACACCTTC. The chain has TRBV5-4 and TRBJ1-2; TRBD1 agrees at 8 bases. The germline CDR1 and CDR2 sequences are SGHNT and YYREEE (reference sequence). The CDR3 consists of 14 residues. Unmatched junction bases numbered 7, after V lost 8 bases and J lost 1 base.

The V call is TRBV6-1, the J call TRBJ1-3; the D gene is possibly TRBD1 (5 bases). V gave up 2 bases and J gave up 3 bases, with 11 bases separating them. CDR3 length equals 15 residues. Germline V gene lookup returns CDR1 MNHNS and CDR2 SASEGT. The CDR3: CASSELRGGGNTIYF. DNA of the CDR3: TGTGCCAGCAGTGAACTCCGGGGGGGTGGAAACACCATATATTTT.

Note on this clone: Mismatch with germline at one junction end may stem from a read error. The chain employs TRBV18 and TRBJ2-6; 9 bases align to TRBD1. The CDR3 consists of 18 residues. The V gene's germline CDR1 is KGHSH and CDR2 LQKENI. CDR3 sequence (DNA): TGCGCCAGCTCACCCCCGGGACAGGGCCTCTCTGGGGCCAACGTCCTGACTTTC. As protein: CASSPPGQGLSGANVLTF.

This chain links TRBV4-1 with TRBJ2-7, with TRBD1 identical over 8 bases. Unmatched junction bases numbered 4, after V lost 2 bases and J lost 1 base. The CDR3 extends over 15 amino acids. Per the germline V gene, CDR1 is MGHRA and CDR2 is YSYEKL. The CDR3 reads CASSQQDRESYEQYF. The CDR3 region has the DNA TGCGCCAGCAGCCAACAGGACAGGGAATCCTACGAGCAGTACTTC.

On this clone: Other DNA variants within this sample encode the same CDR3. The genes are TRBV5-1 and TRBJ1-1; D remains ambiguous. Germline CDR1 SGHRS, CDR2 YFSETQ. This CDR3 contains 13 residues. Between the trimmed V and J ends, which lost 4 bases and 4 bases, there was a span of 11 bases. The chain's CDR3 is CASSVREGTEAFF. Here the CDR3 DNA reads TGCGCCAGCAGCGTGAGGGAGGGCACTGAAGCTTTCTTT.

V usage is TRBV6-5 and J usage is TRBJ2-2, with D possibly TRBD1 on 6 matching bases. Germline V gene lookup returns CDR1 MNHEY and CDR2 SVGAGI. V gave up 0 bases and J gave up 5 bases, with 10 bases separating them. The CDR3 runs 15 residues. This CDR3 reads CASSYSRGETGELFF. For the CDR3, the DNA is TGTGCCAGCAGTTACTCCAGGGGAGAAACCGGGGAGCTGTTTTTT.

This chain connects TRBV6-1 to TRBJ2-5, with D perhaps matching TRBD2 (6 bases). V dropped 2 bases and J dropped 4 bases, with 17 bases sitting between them. From germline, CDR1 is MNHNS and CDR2 SASEGT. CDR3 length equals 16 residues. The chain's CDR3 is CASSETPSGFRETQYF. The CDR3, as DNA: TGTGCCAGCAGTGAAACGCCCAGCGGGTTCCGAGAGACCCAGTACTTC.

The chain combines TRBV11-2 with TRBJ2-5; D might be TRBD2 (7 bases). Trimming left V 3 bases short and J 1 base short, with 15 bases between. CDR3 length: 16 residues. CDR1 and CDR2 (germline): SGHAT, FQNNGV. The CDR3 spells CASSFGGQEVQETQYF. CDR3 bases: TGTGCCAGCAGCTTCGGGGGGCAGGAAGTCCAAGAGACCCAGTACTTC.

This chain connects TRBV7-3 to TRBJ2-1, with D perhaps TRBD1 (6 bases). V was clipped by 5 bases and J by 8 bases, with 13 bases between them. The CDR3 runs to 13 residues. From germline, CDR1 is SGHTA and CDR2 FQGTGA. DNA for the CDR3: TGTGCCAGCAGCCGGGAACAGGGCCATGAGCAGTTCTTC. It translates to CASSREQGHEQFF. The variable domain in full, completed from reference TRBV7-3 and TRBJ2-1, reads GAGVSQTPSNKVTEKGKYVELRCDPISGHTALYWYRQSLGQGPEFLIYFQGTGAADDSGLPNDRFFAVRPEGSVSTLKIQRTERGDSAVYLCASSREQGHEQFFGPGTRLTVL.

The rearrangement links TRBV6-5 to TRBJ1-2; TRBD1 might be the D (6 bases). Trimming shortened V by 5 bases and J by 2 bases, and 9 bases separated the two germline ends. This CDR3 is 13 amino acids long. Looked up from germline, CDR1 is MNHEY and CDR2 is SVGAGI. Here the CDR3 DNA reads TGTGCCAGCAGTCCCGGACAGAACTATGGCTACACCTTC. Its protein is CASSPGQNYGYTF.

This chain links TRBV6-1 with TRBJ2-7; D is possibly TRBD1 (6 bases). CDR1 is MNHNS, CDR2 SASEGT, per germline. The CDR3 has 14 amino acids. V was pared by 6 bases and J by 2 bases, with 14 bases between. CDR3: CASSLGQLTYEQYV. In DNA form, the CDR3 reads TGTGCCAGCAGCCTAGGACAGTTAACCTACGAGCAGTACGTC.

The V and J genes are TRBV6-5 and TRBJ1-1, with D perhaps TRBD1 (5 bases). This CDR3 is built from 15 residues. V lost 0 bases and J lost 5, with 13 bases in between. In germline, CDR1 is MNHEY, CDR2 SVGAGI. CDR3 protein: CASSYSPGRETEAFF. CDR3 in DNA: TGTGCCAGCAGTTACTCACCAGGGAGGGAAACTGAAGCTTTCTTT.

V is TRBV30 and J is TRBJ2-1; D uncertain. The germline V gene has CDR1 GTSNPN and CDR2 SVGIG (reference sequence). CDR3 size: 15 residues. Deletions cut 0 bases from V and 7 bases from J, with 16 bases between. The CDR3 reads CAWSVPGRRWNEQFF. In DNA form, the CDR3 reads TGTGCCTGGAGTGTACCGGGTAGAAGGTGGAATGAGCAGTTCTTC.